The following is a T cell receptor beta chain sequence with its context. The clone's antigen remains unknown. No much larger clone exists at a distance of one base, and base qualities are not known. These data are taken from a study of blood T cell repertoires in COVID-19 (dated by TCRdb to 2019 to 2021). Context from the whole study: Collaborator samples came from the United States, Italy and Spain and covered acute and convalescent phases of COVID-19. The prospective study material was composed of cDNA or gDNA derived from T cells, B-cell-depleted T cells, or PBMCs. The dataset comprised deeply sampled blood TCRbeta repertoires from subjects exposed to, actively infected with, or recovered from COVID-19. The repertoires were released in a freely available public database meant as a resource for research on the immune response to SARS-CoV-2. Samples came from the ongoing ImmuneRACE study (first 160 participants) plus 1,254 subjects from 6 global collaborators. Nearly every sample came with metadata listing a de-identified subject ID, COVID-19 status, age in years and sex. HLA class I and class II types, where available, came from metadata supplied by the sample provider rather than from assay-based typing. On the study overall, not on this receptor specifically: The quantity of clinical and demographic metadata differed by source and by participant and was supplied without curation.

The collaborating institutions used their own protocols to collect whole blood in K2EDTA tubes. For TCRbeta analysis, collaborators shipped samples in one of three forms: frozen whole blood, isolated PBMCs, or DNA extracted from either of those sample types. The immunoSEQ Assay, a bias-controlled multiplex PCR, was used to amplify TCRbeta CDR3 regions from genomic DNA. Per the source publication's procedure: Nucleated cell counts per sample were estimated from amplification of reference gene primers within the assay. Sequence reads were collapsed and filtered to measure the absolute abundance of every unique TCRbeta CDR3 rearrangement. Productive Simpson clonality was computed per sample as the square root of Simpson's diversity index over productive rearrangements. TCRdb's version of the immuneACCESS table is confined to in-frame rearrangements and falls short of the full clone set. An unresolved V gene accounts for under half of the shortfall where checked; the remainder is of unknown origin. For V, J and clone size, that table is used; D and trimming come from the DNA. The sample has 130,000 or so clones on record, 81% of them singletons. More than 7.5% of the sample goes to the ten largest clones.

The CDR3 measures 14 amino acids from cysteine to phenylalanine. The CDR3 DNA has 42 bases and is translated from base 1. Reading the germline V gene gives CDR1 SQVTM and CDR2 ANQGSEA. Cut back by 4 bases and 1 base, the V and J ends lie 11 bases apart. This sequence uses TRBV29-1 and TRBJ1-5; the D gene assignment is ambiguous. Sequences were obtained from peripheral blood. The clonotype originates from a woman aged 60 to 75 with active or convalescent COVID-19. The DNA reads TGCAGCGTTGTTGAGGGCTCGAGCAATCAGCCCCAGCATTTT. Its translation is CSVVEGSSNQPQHF.